The 9 T cell receptor beta chains reported below all come from one sample, sequenced in a study of CD8 T cells in Susac syndrome. Random hexamers were used to reverse transcribe an amount of roughly 0.5 to 1 ug RNA. Each CDR3 protein gets one entry after TCRdb re-called the immunoSEQ multiplex PCR reads with MiXCR. The sample holds about 130,000 distinct CDR3 sequences, around 93% seen once. The sequenced sample consisted of CD8+ T cells from PBMCs. Source of these receptors: a human donor with Susac syndrome.

This rearrangement joins TRBV30 to TRBJ2-7; D is uncertain. This CDR3 contains 13 residues. The V gene lost 2 bases and the J gene lost 5 bases, with 13 bases spanning the gap. Germline CDR1 reads GTSNPN; CDR2 reads SVGIG (reference sequence). The CDR3 here is CAWSPRSVDEQYF. CDR3 DNA: TGTGCCTGGAGTCCCCGCAGCGTGGACGAGCAGTACTTC.

V usage is TRBV20-1 and J usage is TRBJ1-2, with 7 positions matching TRBD1. The CDR3 consists of 13 residues. CDR1 and CDR2 from the germline V gene are DFQATT and SNEGSKA (reference sequence). V was clipped by 6 bases and J by 4 bases; unmatched bases: 8. CDR3 residues: CSALTGEAYGYTF. In DNA form, the CDR3 reads TGCAGTGCACTTACAGGGGAGGCCTATGGCTACACCTTC.

The rearrangement links TRBV27 to TRBJ2-5; D gene ambiguous. CDR1 is MNHEY and CDR2 is SMNVEV in the germline V gene (reference sequence). V dropped 4 bases and J dropped 0 bases, with 18 bases sitting between them. The CDR3 runs 17 residues. The CDR3 coding sequence is TGTGCCAGCAGTTCGTCTCCATCAAGAACAGACCAAGAGACCCAGTACTTC. This sequence encodes CASSSSPSRTDQETQYF.

This clonotype appeared once. The chain recombines TRBV18 with TRBJ2-1, with D possibly matching TRBD2 (6 bases). Trimming removed 3 bases from V and 5 bases from J, with 14 bases in between. The CDR3 length is 15 residues. Germline CDR1 KGHSH, CDR2 LQKENI. This CDR3 is CASSPIPGRDNEQFF. As DNA, the CDR3 is TGTGCCAGCTCACCTATTCCCGGGAGAGACAATGAGCAGTTCTTC.

J is TRBJ2-4 and V is TRBV12-3 or TRBV12-4, with D perhaps matching TRBD1 (6 bases). This CDR3 comprises 16 residues. V was cut by 6 bases and J by 6 bases, with 21 bases left in between. CDR3 coding DNA: TGTGCCAGCAGCCCCGGACATCCAGGGGTGGGAAACATTCAGTACTTC. It yields the protein CASSPGHPGVGNIQYF.

The CDR3 loop is CASSPGTGDTGELFF. In DNA, the CDR3 is TGTGCCAGCAGCCCCGGGACAGGGGACACCGGGGAGCTGTTTTTT. The chain is built from TRBV7-2 and TRBJ2-2; 10 bases agree with TRBD1. The CDR3 covers 15 residues. Trimming cost V 5 bases and J 3 bases; bases outside gene matches: 3. From germline, CDR1 is SGHTA and CDR2 FQGNSA.

This chain links TRBV5-6 with TRBJ2-7; tentative D call: TRBD2 (6 bases). The CDR3 consists of 13 residues. Germline V gives CDR1 SGHDT, CDR2 YYEEEE. V was clipped by 2 bases and J by 6 bases, with 12 bases between them. The CDR3 sequence is CASSFGGHGEQYF. CDR3 DNA: TGTGCCAGCAGCTTCGGGGGTCACGGCGAGCAGTACTTC.

The rearrangement uses TRBV27 and TRBJ1-1; the D is unclear. In germline, CDR1 is MNHEY, CDR2 SMNVEV (reference sequence). This CDR3 is built from 13 residues. V lost 8 bases and J 8 bases, leaving 18 bases between the germline ends. DNA of the CDR3: TGTGCCAGCGGGATAGGAACATCGCAGGAAGCTTTCTTT. Protein sequence: CASGIGTSQEAFF.

The chain recombines TRBV18 with TRBJ2-3; the D gene is possibly TRBD1 (5 bases). V was trimmed by 0 bases and J by 6 bases, leaving 16 bases between them. Germline lookup yields CDR1 KGHSH and CDR2 LQKENI. The CDR3 totals 16 residues. DNA for the CDR3: TGTGCCAGCTCACCACCGGTGACAGACCGCGCCGATACGCAGTATTTT. Protein product: CASSPPVTDRADTQYF.